The 8 T cell receptor beta chains below come from one sample, sequenced in a study of cytomegalovirus exposure and HLA in healthy donors listed by TCRdb under 2017. Libraries came from the immunoSEQ multiplex PCR assay. For the multiplex PCR, a mixture combining 60 forward primers for TCR Vbeta segments and 13 reverse primers for TCR Jbeta segments was used. Imported from immuneACCESS, the table was reduced by TCRdb to in-frame sequences with V and J called. These copies leave out some clones; in studies compared against another copy, an unresolved V gene accounts for under half, and the cause of the remainder is not known. The sample includes around 130,000 clones, with 60% to 80% observed a single time. The top ten clones comprise around 2.5% of the sample. The sequencing input was PBMCs. These receptors were collected from a woman in her fifties or sixties in good health and CMV-seropositive.

This rearrangement joins TRBV7-9 to TRBJ2-1; D might be TRBD1 (6 bases). This CDR3 comprises 14 residues. V lost 5 bases to trimming and J lost 8 bases, with 16 bases between them. Germline V gene lookup returns CDR1 SEHNR and CDR2 FQNEAQ (reference sequence). CDR3: CASSHGPRGYEQFF. CDR3 DNA: TGTGCCAGCAGCCACGGGCCCAGGGGCTATGAGCAGTTCTTC. The full variable domain, completed using reference TRBV7-9 and TRBJ2-1, is DTGVSQNPRHKITKRGQNVTFRCDPISEHNRLYWYRQTLGQGPEFLTYFQNEAQLEKSRLLSDRFSAERPKGSFSTLEIQRTEQGDSAMYLCASSHGPRGYEQFFGPGTRLTVL.

The CDR3 protein is CASSLGTVGGDEQYF. The CDR3 nucleotides are TGTGCCAGCAGCTTAGGGACAGTAGGAGGAGACGAGCAGTACTTC. This chain connects TRBV7-6 to TRBJ2-7; D is possibly TRBD1 (6 bases). The germline CDR1 and CDR2 sequences are SGHVS and FNYEAQ. There are 15 residues in the CDR3. V was trimmed by 1 base and J by 5 bases, leaving 15 bases between them.

This clone was detected only a few times. This chain connects TRBV19 to TRBJ1-5, with a tentative D call TRBD1 (6 bases). The CDR3 loop spans 16 amino acids. Trimming stripped 7 bases from V and 2 bases from J, with 18 bases between. Germline lookup yields CDR1 LNHDA and CDR2 SQIVND (reference sequence). This chain's CDR3 is CASIPDTGIGNQPQHF. The CDR3 DNA reads as TGTGCCAGTATTCCCGATACAGGGATAGGCAATCAGCCCCAGCATTTT.

The V and J genes are TRBV2 and TRBJ1-3, with 7 bases lining up with TRBD1. The germline CDR1 and CDR2 sequences are SNHLY and FYNNEI. V lost 7 bases and J lost 4; bases outside the gene matches: 7. This CDR3 is 14 amino acids long. This chain's CDR3 is CASTLGQSGNTIYF. For the CDR3, the DNA is TGTGCCAGCACCTTGGGACAGTCAGGAAACACCATATATTTT.

This clone was counted a single time. Other DNA variants within this sample encode the same CDR3. The rearrangement joins TRBV5-1 to TRBJ1-5; D is ambiguous. Trimming took 1 base from V and 2 from J, leaving 7 bases between them. This CDR3 is 14 amino acids long. Per the germline V gene, CDR1 is SGHRS and CDR2 is YFSETQ. This chain's CDR3 is CASSLSGGNQPQHF. CDR3 sequence (DNA): TGCGCCAGCAGCTTGTCCGGGGGCAATCAGCCCCAGCATTTT.

In the case of this clone: The same CDR3 is also encoded by other DNA sequences in this sample. Here the CDR3 reads CATSRERYSNQPQHF. CDR3 nucleotide sequence: TGTGCCACCAGCAGAGAGCGGTATAGCAATCAGCCCCAGCATTTT. This sequence joins TRBV15 and TRBJ1-5, with unresolved D. Germline CDR1 is LNHNV and CDR2 is YYDKDF (reference sequence). The CDR3 spans 15 residues. V lost 0 bases to trimming and J lost 0 bases, with 6 bases between them.

This clone was recorded only once. The chain combines TRBV5-4 with TRBJ1-2; D gene uncertain. The germline V and J ends were trimmed by 4 bases and 2 bases, with 9 bases remaining between them. Per the germline V gene, CDR1 is SGHNT and CDR2 is YYREEE (reference sequence). This CDR3 is built from 13 residues. CDR3 loop: CASSPDKNYGYTF. For the CDR3, the DNA is TGTGCCAGCAGCCCTGACAAGAACTATGGCTACACCTTC.

V usage is TRBV4-1 and J usage is TRBJ2-1; 7 bases are a match to TRBD2. With 0 bases clipped from V and 3 bases from J, the junction kept 5 bases outside the gene matches. Germline CDR1 reads MGHRA; CDR2 reads YSYEKL. The CDR3 sequence is 16 residues long. The CDR3 DNA sequence: TGCGCCAGCAGCCAAGACACGGGGGGTCGCTACAATGAGCAGTTCTTC. Translating gives CASSQDTGGRYNEQFF.